This TCR beta chain was sequenced for a study of CD8 T cells in ankylosing spondylitis (dated 2017 in TCRdb). For context, the study as a whole: The study set out to find disease-linked TCR variants by profiling T cell receptor beta repertoires in ankylosing spondylitis patients and healthy donors. The whole study cohort included 85 to 120 healthy donors and 20 to 25 ankylosing spondylitis patients. Peripheral blood samples were taken, and synovial fluid was additionally collected from ankylosing spondylitis patients. The study at large found these results: A CD8+ phenotype was shown by the disease-linked clones, which were found at relatively low frequencies in peripheral blood. Some TCR beta motif variants had previously been reported in synovial fluid and blood of reactive arthritis patients, which suggested common disease-initiation mechanisms. Blood from ankylosing spondylitis patients appeared to be characterized by a TCR beta motif made up of eight highly homologous amino acid variants. The disease-linked clones were reported to be significantly enriched in matched synovial fluid samples from ankylosing spondylitis patients.

Concerning this clonotype: Its binding antigen is unknown. No much larger clonotype is one base removed from it; base qualities were not supplied.

Sequencing was carried out with an Illumina HiSeq 2500. Quantitative 5'-RACE with molecular barcodes was used to prepare TCR beta libraries. On the study's bioinformatics: A new computational method based on a probabilistic model of VDJ rearrangement was used to identify disease-linked TCR variants. Through fastp at Q25 and MiXCR, TCRdb rebuilt clones from the public reads, retaining in-frame beta chains. Under each unique CDR3 protein, matching rows form one entry showing the most common genes and DNA. TCRdb's processing, not the authors' own work, is the source of the V and J calls. This sample lists 270,000 or so distinct CDR3 sequences; over 15% were detected once. Over 25% of the sample lies in the top ten. Relative to germline, V is 6 bases shorter and J is 7 bases shorter, with 10 bases between their ends. The CDR3, cysteine through phenylalanine, is 12 amino acids long. Only the CDR3 DNA is retained, 36 bases long and in frame from the first base. According to the germline V gene, CDR1 reads SNHLY and CDR2 reads FYNNEI.

This sequence originates from a male donor with ankylosing spondylitis or in good health (not recorded which). Sequenced: blood, either unsorted or a sorted T cell fraction (not recorded which). The rearranged segments are TRBV2 and TRBJ2-1, with the identity of the D gene unclear. The base sequence is TGTGCCAGCAGGGATTCGGCGAATGAGCAGTTCTTC. Its translation reads: CASRDSANEQFF.